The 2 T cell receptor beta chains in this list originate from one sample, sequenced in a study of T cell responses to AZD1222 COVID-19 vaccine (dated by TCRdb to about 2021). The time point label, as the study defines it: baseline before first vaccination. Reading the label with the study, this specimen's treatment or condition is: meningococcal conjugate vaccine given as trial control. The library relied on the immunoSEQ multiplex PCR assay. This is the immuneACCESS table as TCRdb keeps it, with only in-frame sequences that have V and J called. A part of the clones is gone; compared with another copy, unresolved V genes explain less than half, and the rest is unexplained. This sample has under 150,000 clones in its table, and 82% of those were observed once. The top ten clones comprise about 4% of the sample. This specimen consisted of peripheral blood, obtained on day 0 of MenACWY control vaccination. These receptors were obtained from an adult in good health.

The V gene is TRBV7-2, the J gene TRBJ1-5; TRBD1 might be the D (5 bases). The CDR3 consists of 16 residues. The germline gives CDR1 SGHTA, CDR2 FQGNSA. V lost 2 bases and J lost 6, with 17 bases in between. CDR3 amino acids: CASSLLNKGRFQPQHF. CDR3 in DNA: TGTGCCAGCAGCTTATTAAACAAGGGGAGGTTTCAGCCCCAGCATTTT.

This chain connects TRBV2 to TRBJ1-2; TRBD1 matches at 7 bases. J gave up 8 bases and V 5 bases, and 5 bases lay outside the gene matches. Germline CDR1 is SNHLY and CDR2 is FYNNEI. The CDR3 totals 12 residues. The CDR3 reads CASSTTGDGYTF. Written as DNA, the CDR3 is TGTGCCAGCAGTACTACAGGGGACGGCTACACCTTC.